The rows below give T cell receptor beta chains drawn from one sample of a study of T cells in localized non-small cell lung cancer. Profiled with immunoSEQ multiplex PCR; TCRdb holds only in-frame clones, not every one. The table includes tens of thousands of clones, around 87% detected once. Source: peripheral blood mononuclear cells, taken before any cancer treatment. The source of these receptors is a man aged 35 to 70 with stage III lung adenocarcinoma. Each CDR3 is given with its conserved first and last residue. D genes are given only for firm matches. Some rows mark clone size as missing; the rest say once, few, many or name a class of expanded clone.

J gene,clone size,D gene,V gene,CDR3 protein,CDR3 DNA
TRBJ1-4,NA,TRBD1,TRBV18,CASSPYRGATNEKLFF,TGTGCCAGCTCACCTTACAGGGGAGCAACTAATGAAAAACTGTTTTTT
TRBJ2-5,NA,NA,TRBV5-4,CASSLGTQETQYF,TGTGCCAGCAGCTTGGGCACTCAAGAGACCCAGTACTTC
TRBJ1-1,NA,TRBD1,TRBV10-3,CAISDRGIATEAFF,TGTGCCATCAGCGACAGGGGTATTGCCACTGAAGCTTTCTTT
TRBJ2-7,NA,TRBD1,TRBV2,CASRLDRGEQYF,TGTGCCAGCAGGCTGGACAGGGGCGAGCAGTACTTC
TRBJ1-5,NA,NA,TRBV7-2,CASSFVAGGQPQHF,TGTGCCAGCAGCTTCGTGGCAGGTGGTCAGCCCCAGCATTTT
TRBJ2-5,NA,NA,TRBV6-5,CASSTGANQYF,TGTGCCAGCAGTACCGGGGCAAACCAGTACTTC
TRBJ1-6,few,NA,TRBV19,CASSTYRDDSPLHF,TGTGCCAGTAGTACCTACAGGGACGATTCACCCCTCCACTTT
TRBJ1-2,NA,NA,TRBV6-5,CASSYSSGRDYGYTF,TGTGCCAGCAGTTACTCCTCAGGGCGGGACTATGGCTACACCTTC
TRBJ2-1,NA,TRBD2,TRBV29-1,CSVELAGPYNEQFF,TGCAGCGTTGAACTAGCGGGCCCCTACAATGAGCAGTTCTTC
TRBJ2-1,NA,TRBD2,TRBV4-2,CASSQDGLAGYNEQFF,TGTGCCAGCAGCCAAGATGGGTTAGCGGGGTACAATGAGCAGTTCTTC
TRBJ2-1,NA,NA,TRBV4-3,CASSQEWQYNEQFF,TGCGCCAGCAGCCAAGAATGGCAGTACAATGAGCAGTTCTTC
TRBJ2-1,NA,TRBD2,TRBV5-6,CASSFWGGSSYNEQFF,TGTGCCAGCAGCTTCTGGGGGGGTAGCTCCTACAATGAGCAGTTCTTC
TRBJ2-4,NA,NA,TRBV20-1,CSANRNIQYF,TGCAGTGCTAACAGGAACATTCAGTACTTC
TRBJ1-1,NA,NA,TRBV11-3,CASSSQSNTEAFF,TGTGCCAGCAGCTCCCAAAGCAACACTGAAGCTTTCTTT
TRBJ1-1,NA,NA,TRBV7-3,CASSLGAGGTEAFF,TGTGCCAGCAGCTTGGGGGCAGGTGGGACTGAAGCTTTCTTT
TRBJ1-6,NA,TRBD1,TRBV7-9,CASSLEGGGGSPLHF,TGTGCCAGCAGCTTAGAAGGGGGCGGGGGGTCACCCCTCCACTTT
TRBJ2-3,NA,TRBD2,TRBV19,CASSAGTTTDTQYF,TGTGCCAGTAGTGCAGGGACTACCACAGATACGCAGTATTTT
TRBJ2-7,NA,TRBD1,TRBV7-6,CASSLGVGDSLHEQYF,TGTGCCAGCAGCTTAGGGGTGGGGGACAGTCTACACGAGCAGTACTTC
TRBJ2-7,few,TRBD1,TRBV5-4,CASSLPGGSYEQYF,TGTGCCAGCAGCTTGCCAGGGGGCTCCTACGAGCAGTACTTC
TRBJ2-3,NA,TRBD2,TRBV5-1,CASSPGLAGWDTQYF,TGCGCCAGCAGCCCCGGACTAGCGGGGTGGGATACGCAGTATTTT
TRBJ2-3,NA,NA,TRBV10-3,CAISDRSAAGTDTQYF,TGTGCCATCAGTGACAGGTCTGCCGCCGGCACAGATACGCAGTATTTT
TRBJ2-5,NA,NA,TRBV12-5,CASGLTGHWSQYF,TGTGCTAGTGGTTTGACGGGGCACTGGTCCCAGTACTTC
TRBJ1-3,once,NA,TRBV7-2,CASSSLGSALGNTIYF,TGTGCCAGCAGCAGCCTAGGAAGCGCTCTTGGAAACACCATATATTTT
TRBJ2-5,NA,TRBD1,TRBV5-1,CASSLGQGKETQYF,TGCGCCAGCAGCCTCGGACAGGGGAAAGAGACCCAGTACTTC
TRBJ1-5,NA,NA,TRBV6-5,CASSSPRENQPQHF,TGTGCCAGCAGCTCTCCAAGGGAAAATCAGCCCCAGCATTTT
TRBJ2-7,NA,TRBD1,TRBV7-2,CASSLGDRDTNEQYF,TGTGCCAGCAGCTTAGGGGACAGGGATACTAACGAGCAGTACTTC
TRBJ2-7,NA,NA,TRBV6-1,CASSTGNRGEQYF,TGTGCCAGCAGTACAGGGAATAGGGGCGAGCAGTACTTC
TRBJ2-3,NA,TRBD2,TRBV9,CASSVGPAGVGDTQYF,TGTGCCAGCAGCGTAGGTCCGGCGGGGGTGGGAGATACGCAGTATTTT
TRBJ2-6,NA,NA,TRBV5-1,CASSVSGTGANVLTF,TGCGCCAGCAGCGTTTCCGGGACCGGGGCCAACGTCCTGACTTTC
TRBJ1-1,NA,TRBD1,TRBV4-1,CATPTGACEEPEAFF,TGCGCCACTCCGACAGGGGCGTGTGAGGAGCCTGAAGCTTTCTTT
TRBJ1-2,few,NA,TRBV5-1,CASSHGEGGISNYGYTF,TGCGCCAGCAGCCATGGCGAGGGTGGGATTTCTAACTATGGCTACACCTTC
TRBJ1-2,NA,NA,TRBV29-1,CSVVDSVSYTF,TGCAGCGTTGTTGACAGTGTGAGCTACACCTTC
TRBJ2-3,NA,NA,TRBV5-1,CASSLLPSSTDTQYF,TGCGCCAGCAGCTTGCTACCTTCTAGCACAGATACGCAGTATTTT
TRBJ1-3,NA,NA,TRBV19,CASSISDRGSGNTIYF,TGTGCCAGTAGTATCTCGGACCGAGGCTCTGGAAACACCATATATTTT
TRBJ2-7,NA,NA,TRBV19,CASSRGYYEQYF,TGTGCCAGTAGTCGGGGATACTACGAGCAGTACTTC
TRBJ2-3,NA,TRBD2,TRBV7-2,CASSLGSSGASTDTQYF,TGTGCCAGCAGCTTAGGTTCTAGCGGGGCTAGCACAGATACGCAGTATTTT
TRBJ2-1,NA,NA,TRBV14,CASSPFYNEQFF,TGTGCCAGCAGCCCTTTTTACAATGAGCAGTTCTTC
TRBJ1-6,NA,TRBD1,TRBV5-1,CASSLAGTGISPLHF,TGCGCCAGCAGCTTGGCCGGGACAGGGATTTCACCCCTCCACTTT
TRBJ2-5,NA,TRBD1,TRBV7-9,CASSLAQGAETQYF,TGTGCCAGCAGCTTAGCGCAGGGGGCAGAGACCCAGTACTTC
TRBJ2-1,once,TRBD2,TRBV2,CASNQRGDSYNEQFF,TGTGCCAGCAACCAGCGGGGGGACAGTTACAATGAGCAGTTCTTC
TRBJ1-3,few,TRBD1,TRBV6-6,CASTPGQEAGNTIYF,TGTGCCAGCACCCCGGGACAGGAAGCTGGAAACACCATATATTTT
TRBJ2-5,NA,NA,TRBV5-4,CASSPGGGSSVETQYF,TGTGCCAGCAGCCCGGGTGGAGGATCGTCCGTGGAGACCCAGTACTTC
TRBJ1-5,NA,NA,TRBV6-1,CASSEGRGRGNQPQHF,TGTGCCAGCAGTGAAGGAAGGGGAAGGGGCAATCAGCCCCAGCATTTT
TRBJ1-2,once,NA,TRBV6-5,CASSYSRQPDYGYTF,TGTGCCAGCAGTTACTCGAGGCAGCCCGACTATGGCTACACCTTC
TRBJ1-2,once,NA,TRBV7-9,CASIPFGNRNETNYGYTF,TGTGCCAGCATCCCTTTCGGAAACAGAAACGAAACTAACTATGGCTACACCTTC
TRBJ1-2,NA,NA,TRBV7-2,CASSLGSRQSKIYGYTF,TGTGCCAGCAGCCTAGGGTCGAGGCAGTCAAAAATCTATGGCTACACCTTC
TRBJ1-4,NA,NA,TRBV7-9,CASSLSVGGTNEKLFF,TGTGCCAGCAGCTTAAGTGTTGGGGGCACTAATGAAAAACTGTTTTTT
TRBJ1-2,NA,TRBD1,TRBV7-9,CASSPMPGQQYGYTF,TGTGCCAGCAGCCCCATGCCGGGACAGCAGTATGGCTACACCTTC
TRBJ1-2,NA,TRBD1,TRBV19,CASSPGQGRNGYTF,TGTGCCAGTAGTCCGGGACAGGGCAGGAATGGCTACACCTTC
TRBJ2-5,NA,NA,TRBV2,CASSAQGRETQYF,TGTGCCAGCAGCGCCCAGGGCCGCGAGACCCAGTACTTC
TRBJ1-1,once,NA,TRBV6-6,CASRSTRNTEAFF,TGTGCCAGCAGATCGACAAGGAACACTGAAGCTTTCTTT
TRBJ2-1,NA,NA,TRBV6-6,CASTPGKQSEQFF,TGTGCCAGCACCCCCGGGAAGCAAAGTGAGCAGTTCTTC
TRBJ1-5,once,TRBD1,TRBV2,CASSKDRVEQPQHF,TGTGCCAGCAGTAAGGACAGGGTGGAACAGCCCCAGCATTTT
TRBJ2-3,NA,NA,TRBV19,CASSSGREGSDTQYF,TGTGCCAGTAGTTCCGGCAGGGAAGGATCAGATACGCAGTATTTT
TRBJ2-7,NA,NA,TRBV13,CASSVLSSYEQYF,TGTGCCAGCAGCGTACTCAGCTCCTACGAGCAGTACTTC